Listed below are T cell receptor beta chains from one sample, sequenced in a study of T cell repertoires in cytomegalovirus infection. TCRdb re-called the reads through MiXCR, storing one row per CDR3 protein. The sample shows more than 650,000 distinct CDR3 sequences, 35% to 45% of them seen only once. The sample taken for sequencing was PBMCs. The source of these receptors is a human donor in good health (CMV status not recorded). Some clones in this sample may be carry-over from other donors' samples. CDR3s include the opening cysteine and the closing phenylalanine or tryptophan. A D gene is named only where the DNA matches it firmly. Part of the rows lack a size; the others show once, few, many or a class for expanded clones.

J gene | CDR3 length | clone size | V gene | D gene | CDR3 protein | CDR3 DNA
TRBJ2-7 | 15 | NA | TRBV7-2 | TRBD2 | CASSLQLAGVWQQYF | TGTGCCAGCAGCTTACAACTAGCGGGAGTTTGGCAGCAGTACTTC
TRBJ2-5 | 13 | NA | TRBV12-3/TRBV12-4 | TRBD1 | CASSSGTAETQYF | TGTGCCAGCTCTTCCGGGACAGCTGAGACCCAGTACTTC
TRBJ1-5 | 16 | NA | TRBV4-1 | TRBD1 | CASSQDFDRGGQPPHF | TGCGCCAGCAGCCAAGACTTCGACAGGGGTGGTCAGCCCCCGCATTTT
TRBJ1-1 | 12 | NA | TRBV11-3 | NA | CASSSTNTEAFF | TGTGCCAGCAGCTCTACAAACACTGAAGCTTTCTTT
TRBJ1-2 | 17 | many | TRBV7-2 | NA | CASSLVAQQVKNYGYTF | TGTGCCAGCAGCTTAGTAGCCCAACAGGTCAAGAACTATGGCTACACCTTC
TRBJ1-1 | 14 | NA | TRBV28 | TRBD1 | CASSPRRDRGEAFF | TGTGCCAGCAGTCCTCGACGGGACAGGGGAGAAGCTTTCTTT
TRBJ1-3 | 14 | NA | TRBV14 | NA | CASSQVRSGNTIYF | TGTGCCAGCAGCCAAGTTCGCTCTGGAAACACCATATATTTT
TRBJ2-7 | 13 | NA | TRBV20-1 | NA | CSAREQLSYEQYF | TGCAGTGCTAGAGAACAACTGTCCTACGAGCAGTACTTC
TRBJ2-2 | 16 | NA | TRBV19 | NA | CASIARTRGNTGELFF | TGTGCCAGTATCGCCCGGACTCGCGGGAACACCGGGGAGCTGTTTTTT
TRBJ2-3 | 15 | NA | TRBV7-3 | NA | CASSLSGVKTDTQYF | TGTGCCAGCAGCCTTTCGGGGGTAAAGACAGATACGCAGTATTTT
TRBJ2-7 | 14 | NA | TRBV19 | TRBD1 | CASSMTGQGYEQYF | TGTGCCAGTAGTATGACGGGACAGGGCTACGAGCAGTACTTC
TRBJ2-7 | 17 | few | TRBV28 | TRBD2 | CASSIFPGTSGGIEQYF | TGTGCCAGCAGTATCTTCCCCGGGACTAGCGGGGGGATCGAGCAGTACTTC
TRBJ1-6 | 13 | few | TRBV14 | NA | CASSKVRDSPLHF | TGTGCCAGCAGCAAAGTCCGGGATTCACCCCTCCACTTT
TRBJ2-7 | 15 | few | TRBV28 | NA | CASSLLGAVNYEQYF | TGTGCCAGCAGTTTACTGGGGGCAGTAAACTACGAGCAGTACTTC
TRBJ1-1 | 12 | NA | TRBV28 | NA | CASSSMGLEAFF | TGTGCCAGCAGTTCGATGGGGCTCGAAGCTTTCTTT
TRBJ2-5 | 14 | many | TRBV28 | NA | CASRFPQGRETQYF | TGTGCCAGCAGATTCCCCCAGGGAAGGGAGACCCAGTACTTC
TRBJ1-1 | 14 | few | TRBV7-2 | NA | CASSVQGFGTEAFF | TGTGCCAGCAGCGTACAAGGGTTTGGAACTGAAGCTTTCTTT
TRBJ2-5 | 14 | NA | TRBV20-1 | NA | CSARDVRDQETQYF | TGCAGTGCTAGAGATGTAAGGGACCAAGAGACCCAGTACTTC
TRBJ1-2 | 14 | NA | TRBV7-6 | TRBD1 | CVSSLSTGGYGYTF | TGTGTCAGCAGCTTATCAACAGGGGGCTATGGCTACACCTTC
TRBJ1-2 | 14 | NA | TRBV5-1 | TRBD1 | CASGPDRGRGGYTF | TGCGCCAGCGGTCCTGACAGGGGGCGAGGAGGCTACACCTTC
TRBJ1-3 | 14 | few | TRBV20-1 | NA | CSARVREAGNTIYF | TGCAGTGCTAGGGTCAGGGAGGCTGGAAACACCATATATTTT
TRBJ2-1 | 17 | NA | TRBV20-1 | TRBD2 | CSARSSSRAGVGNEQFF | TGCAGTGCTAGATCTTCCTCACGAGCGGGAGTAGGAAATGAGCAGTTCTTC
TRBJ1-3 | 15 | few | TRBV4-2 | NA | CASRDRHFSGDTIYF | TGTGCCAGCCGAGACAGGCACTTCTCTGGGGACACCATATATTTT
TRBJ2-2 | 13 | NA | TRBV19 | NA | CASSIADTGELFF | TGTGCCAGTAGTATCGCCGACACCGGGGAGCTGTTTTTT
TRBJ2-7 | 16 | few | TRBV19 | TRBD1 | CASSSKGTGVRDEQYF | TGTGCCAGTAGTTCCAAGGGGACAGGGGTGAGAGACGAGCAGTACTTC
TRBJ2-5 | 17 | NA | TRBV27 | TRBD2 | CASSLTGLAGVKETQYF | TGTGCCAGCAGTTTAACCGGACTAGCGGGGGTGAAAGAGACCCAGTACTTC
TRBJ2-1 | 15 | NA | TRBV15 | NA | CATSRGALSYNEQFF | TGTGCCACCAGCAGAGGAGCCCTATCGTACAATGAGCAGTTCTTC
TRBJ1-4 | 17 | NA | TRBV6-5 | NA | CASSYSPAGSTNEKLFF | TGTGCCAGCAGTTACTCACCCGCGGGATCGACTAATGAAAAACTGTTTTTT
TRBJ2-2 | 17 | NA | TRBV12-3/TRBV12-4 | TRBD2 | CASSSGRGGRRTGELFF | TGTGCCAGCAGTAGCGGTCGGGGGGGAAGGAGGACCGGGGAGCTGTTTTTT
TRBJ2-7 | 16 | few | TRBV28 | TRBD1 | CASSFLTGQFPYEQYF | TGTGCCAGCAGTTTCCTGACAGGGCAATTCCCCTACGAGCAGTACTTC
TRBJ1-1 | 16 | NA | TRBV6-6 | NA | CASSYSFSGMNTEAFF | TGTGCCAGCAGTTACTCTTTTTCGGGGATGAACACTGAAGCTTTCTTT
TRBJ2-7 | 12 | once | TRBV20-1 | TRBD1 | CSARQGRNEQYF | TGCAGTGCCCGACAGGGTAGGAACGAGCAGTACTTC
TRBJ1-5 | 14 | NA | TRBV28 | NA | CASTKRGYNQPQHF | TGTGCCAGCACTAAAAGGGGGTACAATCAGCCCCAGCATTTT